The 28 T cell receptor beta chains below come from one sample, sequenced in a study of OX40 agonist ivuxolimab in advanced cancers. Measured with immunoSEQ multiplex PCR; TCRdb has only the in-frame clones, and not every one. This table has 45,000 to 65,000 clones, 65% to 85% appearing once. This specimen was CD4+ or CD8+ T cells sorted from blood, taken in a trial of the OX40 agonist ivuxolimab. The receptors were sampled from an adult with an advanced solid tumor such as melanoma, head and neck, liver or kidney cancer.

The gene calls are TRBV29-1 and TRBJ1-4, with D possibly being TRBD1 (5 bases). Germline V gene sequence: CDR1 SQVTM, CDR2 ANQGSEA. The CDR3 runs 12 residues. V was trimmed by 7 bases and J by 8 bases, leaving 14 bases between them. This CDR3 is CSAWWGGEKLFF. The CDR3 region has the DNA TGCAGCGCTTGGTGGGGGGGAGAAAAACTGTTTTTT.

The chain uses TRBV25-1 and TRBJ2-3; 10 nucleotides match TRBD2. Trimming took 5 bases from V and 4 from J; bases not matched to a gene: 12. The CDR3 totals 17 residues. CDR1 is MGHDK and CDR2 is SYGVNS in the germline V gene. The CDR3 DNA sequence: TGTGCCAGCAGTCCCCTTCCCGCTAGCGGGAGAGCAGATACGCAGTATTTT. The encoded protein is CASSPLPASGRADTQYF.

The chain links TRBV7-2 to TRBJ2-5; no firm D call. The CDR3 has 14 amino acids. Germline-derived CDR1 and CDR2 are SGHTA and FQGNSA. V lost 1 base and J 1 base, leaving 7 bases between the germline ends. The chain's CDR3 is CASSLDPGQETQYF. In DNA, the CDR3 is TGTGCCAGCAGCTTAGACCCAGGCCAAGAGACCCAGTACTTC.

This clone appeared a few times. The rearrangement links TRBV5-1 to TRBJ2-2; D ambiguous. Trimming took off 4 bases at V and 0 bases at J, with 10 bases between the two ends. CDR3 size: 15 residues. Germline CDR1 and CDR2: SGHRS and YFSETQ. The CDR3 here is CASSVLDANTGELFF. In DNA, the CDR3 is TGCGCCAGCAGCGTCCTGGATGCGAACACCGGGGAGCTGTTTTTT.

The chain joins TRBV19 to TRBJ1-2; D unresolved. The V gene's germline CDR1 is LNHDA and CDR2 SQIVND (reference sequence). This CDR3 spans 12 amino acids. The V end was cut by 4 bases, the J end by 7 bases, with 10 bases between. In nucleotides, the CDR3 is TGTGCCAGTAGTAACACTCCGGGTGGCTACACCTTC. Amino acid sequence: CASSNTPGGYTF.

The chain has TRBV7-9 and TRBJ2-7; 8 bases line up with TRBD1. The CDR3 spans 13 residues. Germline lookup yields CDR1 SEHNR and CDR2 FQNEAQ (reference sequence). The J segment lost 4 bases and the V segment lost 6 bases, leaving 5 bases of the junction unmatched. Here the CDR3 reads CASSRTGPYEQYF. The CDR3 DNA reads TGTGCCAGCAGTCGGACAGGGCCGTACGAGCAGTACTTC.

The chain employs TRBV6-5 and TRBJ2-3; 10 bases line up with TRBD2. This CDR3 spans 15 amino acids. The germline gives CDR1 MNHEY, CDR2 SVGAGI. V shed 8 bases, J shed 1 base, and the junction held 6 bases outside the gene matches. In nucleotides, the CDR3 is TGTGCCAGCTGCGAGACTAGCGGGCGCACAGATACGCAGTATTTT. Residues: CASCETSGRTDTQYF.

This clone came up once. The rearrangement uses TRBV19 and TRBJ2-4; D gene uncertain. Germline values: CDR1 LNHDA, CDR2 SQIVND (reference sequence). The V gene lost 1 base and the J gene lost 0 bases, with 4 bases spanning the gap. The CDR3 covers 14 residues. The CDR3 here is CASSIGTAKNIQYF. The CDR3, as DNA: TGTGCCAGTAGTATAGGGACAGCCAAAAACATTCAGTACTTC.

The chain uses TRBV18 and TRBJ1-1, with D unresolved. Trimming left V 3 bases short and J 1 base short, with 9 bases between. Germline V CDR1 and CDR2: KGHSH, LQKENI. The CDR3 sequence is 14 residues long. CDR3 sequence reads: CASSPSPGNTEAFF. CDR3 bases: TGTGCCAGCTCACCCTCTCCTGGGAACACTGAAGCTTTCTTT.

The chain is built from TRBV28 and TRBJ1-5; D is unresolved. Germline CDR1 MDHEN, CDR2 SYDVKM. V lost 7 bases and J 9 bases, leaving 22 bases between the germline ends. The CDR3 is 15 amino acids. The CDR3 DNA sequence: TGTGCCAGCACCTCCCGTTTAAAGGGCCCGCGGCCCCAGCATTTT. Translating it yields CASTSRLKGPRPQHF.

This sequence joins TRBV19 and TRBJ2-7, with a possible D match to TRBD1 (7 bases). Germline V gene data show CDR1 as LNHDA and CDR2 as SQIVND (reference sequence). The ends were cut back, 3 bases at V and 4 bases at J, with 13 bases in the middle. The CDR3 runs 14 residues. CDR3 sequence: CASSMQGGLYEQYF. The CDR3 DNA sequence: TGTGCCAGTAGTATGCAGGGGGGCCTTTACGAGCAGTACTTC. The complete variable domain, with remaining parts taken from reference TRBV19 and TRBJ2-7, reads DGGITQSPKYLFRKEGQNVTLSCEQNLNHDAMYWYRQDPGQGLRLIYYSQIVNDFQKGDIAEGYSVSREKKESFPLTVTSAQKNPTAFYLCASSMQGGLYEQYFGPGTRLTVT.

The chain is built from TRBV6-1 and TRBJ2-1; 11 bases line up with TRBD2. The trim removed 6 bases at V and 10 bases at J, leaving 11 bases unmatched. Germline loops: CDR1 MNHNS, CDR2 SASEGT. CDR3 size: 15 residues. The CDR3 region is CASRTGTSGPREQFF. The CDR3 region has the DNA TGTGCCAGCAGAACCGGGACTAGCGGACCCAGAGAGCAGTTCTTC.

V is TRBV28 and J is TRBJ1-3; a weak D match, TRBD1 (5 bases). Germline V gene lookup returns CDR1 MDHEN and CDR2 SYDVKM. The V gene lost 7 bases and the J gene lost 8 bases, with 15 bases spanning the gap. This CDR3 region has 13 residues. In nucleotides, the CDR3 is TGTGCCAGCACCCCCGCAGGGAGGGACACCATATATTTT. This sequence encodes CASTPAGRDTIYF.

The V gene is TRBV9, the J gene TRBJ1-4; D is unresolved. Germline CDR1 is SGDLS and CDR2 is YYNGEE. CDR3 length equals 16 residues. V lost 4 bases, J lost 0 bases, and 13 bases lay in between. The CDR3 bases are TGTGCCAGCAGCACACGGCCGGAGGCAACTAATGAAAAACTGTTTTTT. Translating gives CASSTRPEATNEKLFF.

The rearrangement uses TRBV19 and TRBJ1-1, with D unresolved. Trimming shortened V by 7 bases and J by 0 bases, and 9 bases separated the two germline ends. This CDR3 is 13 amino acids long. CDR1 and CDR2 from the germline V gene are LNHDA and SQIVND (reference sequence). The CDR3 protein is CASTLGMNTEAFF. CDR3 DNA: TGTGCCAGTACTCTTGGGATGAACACTGAAGCTTTCTTT.

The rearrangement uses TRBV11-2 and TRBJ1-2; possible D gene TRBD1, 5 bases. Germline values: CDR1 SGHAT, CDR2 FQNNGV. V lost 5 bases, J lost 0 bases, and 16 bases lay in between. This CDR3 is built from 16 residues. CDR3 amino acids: CASSALGPPANYGYTF. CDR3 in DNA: TGTGCCAGCAGCGCCCTGGGACCGCCAGCTAACTATGGCTACACCTTC.

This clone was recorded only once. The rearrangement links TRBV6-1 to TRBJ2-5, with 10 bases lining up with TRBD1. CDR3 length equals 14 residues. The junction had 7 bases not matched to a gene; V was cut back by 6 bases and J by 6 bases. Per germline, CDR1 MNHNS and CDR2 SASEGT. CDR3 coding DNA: TGTGCCAGCAGACCGGGACAGGGGCAAAAGACCCAGTACTTC. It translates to CASRPGQGQKTQYF.

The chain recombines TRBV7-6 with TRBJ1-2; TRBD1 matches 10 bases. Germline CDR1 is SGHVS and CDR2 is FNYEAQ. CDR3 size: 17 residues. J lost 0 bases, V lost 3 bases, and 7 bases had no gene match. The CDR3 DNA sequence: TGTGCCAGCAGCTTGTTTGGGACAGGGGAAGCTAACTATGGCTACACCTTC. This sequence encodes CASSLFGTGEANYGYTF. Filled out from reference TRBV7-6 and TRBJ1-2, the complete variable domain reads GAGVSQSPRYKVTKRGQDVALRCDPISGHVSLYWYRQALGQGPEFLTYFNYEAQQDKSGLPNDRFSAERPEGSISTLTIQRTEQRDSAMYRCASSLFGTGEANYGYTFGSGTRLTVV.

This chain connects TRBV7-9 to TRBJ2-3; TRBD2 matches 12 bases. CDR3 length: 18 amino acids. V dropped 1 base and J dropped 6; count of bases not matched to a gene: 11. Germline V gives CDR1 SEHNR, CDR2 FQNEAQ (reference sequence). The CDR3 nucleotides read TGTGCCAGCAGCTTAGGGGCCCTCCTAGCGGGAGGGGGGGATACGCAGTATTTT. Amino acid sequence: CASSLGALLAGGGDTQYF.

The CDR3 sequence: CASKLGGQGGVTQYF. The CDR3 DNA reads as TGTGCCAGCAAATTAGGGGGACAGGGGGGTGTTACGCAGTATTTT. The chain couples TRBV28 to TRBJ2-3, with TRBD1 matching 11 bases. Germline CDR1 MDHEN, CDR2 SYDVKM. This CDR3 has 15 amino acids. V was pared by 7 bases and J by 8 bases, with 11 bases of the junction left unmatched.

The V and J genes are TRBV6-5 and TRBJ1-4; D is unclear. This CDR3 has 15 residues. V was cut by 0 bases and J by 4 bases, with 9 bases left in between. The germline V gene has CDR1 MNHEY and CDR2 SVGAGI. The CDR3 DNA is TGTGCCAGCAGTTACTCGACCAGAAGTAATGAAAAACTGTTTTTT. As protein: CASSYSTRSNEKLFF.

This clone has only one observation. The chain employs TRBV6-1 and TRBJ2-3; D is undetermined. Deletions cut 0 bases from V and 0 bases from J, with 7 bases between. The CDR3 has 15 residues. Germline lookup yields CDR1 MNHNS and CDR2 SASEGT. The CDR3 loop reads CASSEAYVSTDTQYF. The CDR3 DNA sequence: TGTGCCAGCAGTGAAGCCTACGTGAGCACAGATACGCAGTATTTT.

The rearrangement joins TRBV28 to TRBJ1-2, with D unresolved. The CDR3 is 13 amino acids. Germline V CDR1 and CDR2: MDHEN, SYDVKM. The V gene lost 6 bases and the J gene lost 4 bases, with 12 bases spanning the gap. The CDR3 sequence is CASRSGYSYGYTF. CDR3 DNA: TGTGCCAGCAGATCGGGATACTCCTATGGCTACACCTTC.

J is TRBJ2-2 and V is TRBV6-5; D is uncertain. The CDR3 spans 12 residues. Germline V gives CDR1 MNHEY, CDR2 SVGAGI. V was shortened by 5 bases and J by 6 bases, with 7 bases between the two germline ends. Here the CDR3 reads CASSVRSGELFF. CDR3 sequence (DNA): TGTGCCAGCAGTGTACGTTCCGGGGAGCTGTTTTTT.

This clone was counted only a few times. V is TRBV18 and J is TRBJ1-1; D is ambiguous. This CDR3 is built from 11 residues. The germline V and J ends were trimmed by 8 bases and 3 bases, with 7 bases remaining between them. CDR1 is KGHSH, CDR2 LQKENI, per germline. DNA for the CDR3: TGTGCCAGCCGGTCCCACACTGAAGCTTTCTTT. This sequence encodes CASRSHTEAFF. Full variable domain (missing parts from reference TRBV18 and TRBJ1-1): NAGVMQNPRHLVRRRGQEARLRCSPMKGHSHVYWYRQLPEEGLKFMVYLQKENIIDESGMPKERFSAEFPKEGPSILRIQQVVRGDSAAYFCASRSHTEAFFGQGTRLTVV.

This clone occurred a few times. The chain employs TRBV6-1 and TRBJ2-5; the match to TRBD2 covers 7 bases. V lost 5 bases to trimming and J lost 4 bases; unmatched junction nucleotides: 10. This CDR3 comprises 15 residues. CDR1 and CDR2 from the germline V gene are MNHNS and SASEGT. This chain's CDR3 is CASSPRQREGETQYF. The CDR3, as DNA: TGTGCCAGCAGTCCCCGCCAGCGGGAAGGAGAGACCCAGTACTTC.

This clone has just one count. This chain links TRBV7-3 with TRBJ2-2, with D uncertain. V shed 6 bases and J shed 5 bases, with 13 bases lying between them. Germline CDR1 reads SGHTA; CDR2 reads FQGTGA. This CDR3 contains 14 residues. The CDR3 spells CASRPDSRTGELFF. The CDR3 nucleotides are TGTGCCAGCAGACCGGATTCGCGGACCGGGGAGCTGTTTTTT.

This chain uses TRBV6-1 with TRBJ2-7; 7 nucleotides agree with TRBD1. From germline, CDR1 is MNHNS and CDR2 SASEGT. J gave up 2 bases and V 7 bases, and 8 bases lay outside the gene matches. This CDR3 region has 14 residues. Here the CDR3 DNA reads TGTGCCAGCAAGAATACAGGGGTTACCTACGAGCAGTACTTC. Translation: CASKNTGVTYEQYF.